These 32 T cell receptor beta chains came from one sample sequenced in a study of OX40 agonist ivuxolimab in advanced cancers. The table came from immunoSEQ multiplex PCR; TCRdb's copy has only in-frame clones and leaves some out. The sample records fewer than 70,000 clones, 75% to 90% being singletons. The sequencing used CD4+ or CD8+ T cells sorted from blood, collected in a trial of the OX40 agonist ivuxolimab. The receptors derive from an adult with an advanced solid tumor such as melanoma, head and neck, liver or kidney cancer.

This chain connects TRBV5-4 to TRBJ2-1, with D uncertain. Trimming pared 4 bases from V and 4 bases from J, leaving 12 bases between. The CDR3 is 14 amino acids. Germline lookup yields CDR1 SGHNT and CDR2 YYREEE (reference sequence). CDR3 in DNA: TGTGCCAGCAGCCCAAGCGTAGAATACAATGAGCAGTTCTTC. As protein: CASSPSVEYNEQFF. The variable domain in full, completed from reference TRBV5-4 and TRBJ2-1, reads ETGVTQSPTHLIKTRGQQVTLRCSSQSGHNTVSWYQQALGQGPQFIFQYYREEENGRGNFPPRFSGLQFPNYSSELNVNALELDDSALYLCASSPSVEYNEQFFGPGTRLTVL.

Here the CDR3 reads CASSPQTGYVTEAFF. The CDR3 bases are TGTGCCAGCAGCCCGCAGACAGGGTACGTAACTGAAGCTTTCTTT. The V call is TRBV7-9, the J call TRBJ1-1; 7 positions match TRBD1. The CDR3 totals 15 residues. V was clipped by 5 bases and J by 5 bases; unmatched bases: 11. Germline CDR1 and CDR2: SEHNR and FQNEAQ (reference sequence). Complete variable domain (other parts from reference TRBV7-9 and TRBJ1-1): DTGVSQNPRHKITKRGQNVTFRCDPISEHNRLYWYRQTLGQGPEFLTYFQNEAQLEKSRLLSDRFSAERPKGSFSTLEIQRTEQGDSAMYLCASSPQTGYVTEAFFGQGTRLTVV.

This clone came up a few times. V and J are TRBV11-1 and TRBJ1-4, with D possibly being TRBD1 (6 bases). The CDR3 is 13 amino acids. V lost 5 bases to trimming and J lost 12 bases, with 16 bases between them. Germline assignment: CDR1 SGHAT and CDR2 FQDESV (reference sequence). This chain's CDR3 is CASSHPRKGELFF. The CDR3 coding sequence is TGTGCCAGCAGCCATCCAAGGAAGGGGGAACTGTTTTTT.

The chain is built from TRBV7-9 and TRBJ1-3; D is possibly TRBD1 (5 bases). Germline loops: CDR1 SEHNR, CDR2 FQNEAQ (reference sequence). The CDR3 consists of 15 residues. Trimming pared 7 bases from V and 0 bases from J, leaving 13 bases between. CDR3 in DNA: TGTGCCAGCAACCCGACAGTGATCTCTGGAAACACCATATATTTT. Amino acid sequence: CASNPTVISGNTIYF.

V is TRBV30 and J is TRBJ1-4, with D unclear. Germline V gene data show CDR1 as GTSNPN and CDR2 as SVGIG (reference sequence). The length of the CDR3 is 13 residues. V shed 5 bases and J shed 8 bases, with 15 bases lying between them. CDR3 loop: CAWRIPGVEKLFF. CDR3 coding DNA: TGTGCCTGGCGAATCCCCGGGGTGGAAAAACTGTTTTTT.

CDR3 coding DNA: TGTGCCAGCAGCCCCCAGGTATTGTCGGGCACTGAAGCTTTCTTT. Encoded protein: CASSPQVLSGTEAFF. The chain is built from TRBV5-4 and TRBJ1-1, with unresolved D. The ends were cut back, 4 bases at V and 4 bases at J, with 17 bases in the middle. The CDR3 extends over 15 amino acids. CDR1 and CDR2 (germline): SGHNT, YYREEE (reference sequence).

The gene calls are TRBV7-3 and TRBJ1-1; D uncertain. Germline-derived CDR1 and CDR2 are SGHTA and FQGTGA. CDR3 length: 14 residues. The V gene lost 5 bases and the J gene lost 5 bases, with 15 bases spanning the gap. The CDR3 DNA sequence: TGTGCCAGCAGCCCCTTGCTCGACGGAACTGAAGCTTTCTTT. The encoded protein is CASSPLLDGTEAFF.

Worth noting for this clone: The sample holds other DNA sequences that translate to the same CDR3. This chain links TRBV12-5 with TRBJ1-3; no reliable D call. The CDR3 is 15 residues long. Germline CDR1 is LGHNT and CDR2 is FRNRAP. The V gene lost 1 base and the J gene lost 1 base, with 8 bases spanning the gap. The CDR3 nucleotides read TGTGCTAGTGGTTTGGGCGGGAGTTCTGGAAACACCATATATTTT. Encoded protein: CASGLGGSSGNTIYF. Filled out from reference TRBV12-5 and TRBJ1-3, the complete variable domain reads DARVTQTPRHKVTEMGQEVTMRCQPILGHNTVFWYRQTMMQGLELLAYFRNRAPLDDSGMPKDRFSAEMPDATLATLKIQPSEPRDSAVYFCASGLGGSSGNTIYFGEGSWLTVV.

This chain links TRBV25-1 with TRBJ1-4; no firm D call. The germline V gene encodes CDR1 MGHDK and CDR2 SYGVNS. V was pared by 3 bases and J by 6 bases, with 8 bases between. CDR3 length equals 13 residues. The CDR3 is CASSDAGYEKLFF. The CDR3 DNA is TGTGCCAGCAGTGACGCAGGTTATGAAAAACTGTTTTTT.

DNA for the CDR3: TGTGCCAGCGGAGACGGGACGCGGGGGGGAGAGACCCAGTACTTC. It encodes CASGDGTRGGETQYF. The chain combines TRBV7-9 with TRBJ2-5, with 9 bases that match TRBD2. CDR3 size: 15 residues. Looked up from germline, CDR1 is SEHNR and CDR2 is FQNEAQ (reference sequence). V was pared by 8 bases and J by 4 bases, with 11 bases of the junction left unmatched. The whole variable domain, remainder taken from reference TRBV7-9 and TRBJ2-5, is DTGVSQNPRHKITKRGQNVTFRCDPISEHNRLYWYRQTLGQGPEFLTYFQNEAQLEKSRLLSDRFSAERPKGSFSTLEIQRTEQGDSAMYLCASGDGTRGGETQYFGPGTRLLVL.

CDR3 nucleotide sequence: TGTGCCAGTAGTATCGGGGGACAGGGGGCTACCTACGAGCAGTACTTC. This translates into CASSIGGQGATYEQYF. The gene calls are TRBV19 and TRBJ2-7; TRBD1 agrees at 12 bases. The CDR3 contains 16 residues. Germline CDR1 is LNHDA and CDR2 is SQIVND (reference sequence). The ends lost 3 bases at V and 2 bases at J; junction bases unmatched: 5.

On this clone: At one end the junction does not follow the germline gene, possibly because of a read error. V and J are TRBV7-7 and TRBJ2-2; 7 positions agree with TRBD2. Germline CDR1 SSHAT, CDR2 FNYEAQ (reference sequence). The CDR3 consists of 15 residues. Here the CDR3 reads CASSLGLEPTGELFF. The CDR3 bases are TGTGCTAGCAGCTTAGGACTAGAGCCCACCGGGGAGCTGTTTTTT.

V gene TRBV18 combines with J gene TRBJ2-1; D may be TRBD2 (5 bases). V lost 3 bases and J 9 bases, leaving 6 bases between the germline ends. The CDR3 length is 11 residues. Germline values: CDR1 KGHSH, CDR2 LQKENI. The CDR3 nucleotides are TGTGCCAGCTCACCTGGGAGTGAGCAGTTCTTC. Translating gives CASSPGSEQFF.

The chain carries TRBV28 and TRBJ2-1, with 11 positions matching TRBD2. CDR1 MDHEN and CDR2 SYDVKM come from the germline V gene. The J segment lost 3 bases and the V segment lost 7 bases, leaving 5 bases of the junction unmatched. This CDR3 is built from 15 residues. CDR3 coding DNA: TGTGCCAGCAAGGGGGGGACTAGCGGCTACAATGAGCAGTTCTTC. It codes for CASKGGTSGYNEQFF.

The chain employs TRBV6-6 and TRBJ1-4; D is unresolved. Trimming cost V 2 bases and J 4 bases, with 14 bases left between them. The CDR3 length is 16 residues. The germline V gene encodes CDR1 MNHNY and CDR2 SVGAGI (reference sequence). CDR3 protein: CASSYPRSGINEKLFF. In DNA form, the CDR3 reads TGTGCCAGCAGTTACCCCCGGTCGGGCATTAATGAAAAACTGTTTTTT.

The chain joins TRBV2 to TRBJ2-7; 7 bases are a match to TRBD2. The CDR3 is 14 amino acids. Per germline, CDR1 SNHLY and CDR2 FYNNEI. V lost 5 bases to trimming and J lost 0 bases; unmatched junction nucleotides: 4. The CDR3 nucleotides read TGTGCCAGCAGTCACGGGGGGAGCTCCTACGAGCAGTACTTC. Protein product: CASSHGGSSYEQYF.

This rearrangement joins TRBV9 to TRBJ2-1, with D unclear. This CDR3 has 14 residues. V was shortened by 4 bases and J by 4 bases, with 12 bases between the two germline ends. Germline V gene data show CDR1 as SGDLS and CDR2 as YYNGEE. In DNA, the CDR3 is TGTGCCAGCAGCACACCAAAGGAATACAATGAGCAGTTCTTC. It is translated as CASSTPKEYNEQFF.

This clone was found once. This chain uses TRBV10-1 with TRBJ2-7; D unresolved. From germline, CDR1 is WNHNN and CDR2 SYGVQD (reference sequence). The CDR3 consists of 14 residues. With 5 bases removed from V and 2 bases from J, the gap between germline ends came to 13 bases. CDR3 in DNA: TGCGCCAGCAGTCCCCGGCAGGTTACCTACGAGCAGTACTTC. Translation: CASSPRQVTYEQYF.

V gene TRBV6-5 combines with J gene TRBJ1-1; D call uncertain. The CDR3 has 12 amino acids. The ends were cut back, 11 bases at V and 6 bases at J, with 16 bases in the middle. From germline, CDR1 is MNHEY and CDR2 SVGAGI. In DNA, the CDR3 is TGTGCCGTCTATCGGGTTATGTCTGAAGCTTTCTTT. This encodes CAVYRVMSEAFF.

The chain links TRBV6-5 to TRBJ2-5, with D maybe TRBD2 (7 bases). This CDR3 contains 13 residues. CDR1 and CDR2 (germline): MNHEY, SVGAGI. The ends were cut back, 6 bases at V and 1 base at J, with 9 bases in the middle. This chain's CDR3 is CASRRGPQETQYF. CDR3 DNA: TGTGCCAGCAGGCGGGGGCCCCAAGAGACCCAGTACTTC.

The chain combines TRBV7-8 with TRBJ1-2; D gene ambiguous. Per the germline V gene, CDR1 is SGHVS and CDR2 is FQNEAQ. The CDR3 runs 14 residues. The germline V and J ends were trimmed by 5 bases and 4 bases, with 14 bases remaining between them. The CDR3: CASSPVRVAYGYTF. The CDR3 DNA sequence: TGTGCCAGCAGCCCGGTGAGGGTAGCCTATGGCTACACCTTC.

This chain uses TRBV7-3 with TRBJ2-3; D is uncertain. Trimming took off 1 base at V and 4 bases at J, with 6 bases between the two ends. Germline V CDR1 and CDR2: SGHTA, FQGTGA. The CDR3 covers 13 residues. Here the CDR3 DNA reads TGTGCCAGCAGCTTAAATCAGGCAGATACGCAGTATTTT. It codes for CASSLNQADTQYF.

The chain has TRBV30 and TRBJ1-6; D is uncertain. Germline V CDR1 and CDR2: GTSNPN, SVGIG (reference sequence). The ends were cut back, 1 base at V and 2 bases at J, with 6 bases in the middle. The CDR3 length is 14 residues. Written as DNA, the CDR3 is TGTGCCTGGAGTGCGGCAACCTATAATTCACCCCTCCACTTT. Its translation is CAWSAATYNSPLHF. The complete variable domain, with remaining parts taken from reference TRBV30 and TRBJ1-6, reads SQTIHQWPATLVQPVGSPLSLECTVEGTSNPNLYWYRQAAGRGLQLLFYSVGIGQISSEVPQNLSASRPQDRQFILSSKKLLLSDSGFYLCAWSAATYNSPLHFGNGTRLTVT.

The chain carries TRBV5-1 and TRBJ2-3, with D perhaps being TRBD1 or TRBD2 (5 bases each). The germline V and J ends were trimmed by 4 bases and 3 bases, with 18 bases remaining between them. The CDR3 is made up of 16 amino acids. Germline CDR1 and CDR2: SGHRS and YFSETQ. The CDR3 coding sequence is TGCGCCAGCAGCCTGGGGGTAGGGCAGCCAACAGATACGCAGTATTTT. As protein: CASSLGVGQPTDTQYF.

This chain joins TRBV2 and TRBJ1-2, with D possibly matching TRBD1 (6 bases). Germline assignment: CDR1 SNHLY and CDR2 FYNNEI. V lost 6 bases to trimming and J lost 2 bases, with 10 bases between them. CDR3 length: 13 residues. CDR3 bases: TGTGCCAGCAGAAGGGGGGCAAACTATGGCTACACCTTC. It specifies CASRRGANYGYTF.

The chain carries TRBV7-8 and TRBJ2-7; D may correspond to TRBD1 or TRBD2 (5 bases each). The CDR3 totals 15 residues. Germline V gives CDR1 SGHVS, CDR2 FQNEAQ. V gave up 2 bases and J gave up 1 base, with 12 bases separating them. The CDR3 loop reads CASSLPGRKSYEQYF. CDR3 nucleotides: TGTGCCAGCAGCTTACCGGGACGTAAGTCCTACGAGCAGTACTTC.

The chain combines TRBV18 with TRBJ2-7; D remains unclear. The CDR3 runs to 14 residues. Germline V CDR1 and CDR2: KGHSH, LQKENI. Trimming stripped 0 bases from V and 0 bases from J, with 6 bases between. The CDR3, as DNA: TGTGCCAGCTCACCACCCACGGGCTCCTACGAGCAGTACTTC. Translating it yields CASSPPTGSYEQYF.

This chain joins TRBV7-3 and TRBJ2-3, with 8 positions matching TRBD2. J was trimmed by 0 bases and V by 3 bases; bases with no gene match: 5. The V gene's germline CDR1 is SGHTA and CDR2 FQGTGA. The length of the CDR3 is 16 residues. The CDR3 reads CASSLTSARSTDTQYF. The CDR3 DNA sequence: TGTGCCAGCAGCTTGACTAGCGCCCGTAGCACAGATACGCAGTATTTT.

The chain carries TRBV2 and TRBJ2-2, with D unclear. The length of the CDR3 is 14 residues. Germline V gene data show CDR1 as SNHLY and CDR2 as FYNNEI. V gave up 4 bases and J gave up 6 bases, with 12 bases separating them. The CDR3 sequence: CASSGFRSAGELFF. CDR3 DNA: TGTGCCAGCAGTGGCTTCCGGTCTGCCGGGGAGCTGTTTTTT.

The chain couples TRBV7-3 to TRBJ2-1; D call uncertain. This CDR3 contains 14 residues. CDR1 SGHTA and CDR2 FQGTGA come from the germline V gene. The germline V and J ends were trimmed by 0 bases and 5 bases, with 8 bases remaining between them. Written as DNA, the CDR3 is TGTGCCAGCAGCTTAACGCCTGGAAACAATGAGCAGTTCTTC. It codes for CASSLTPGNNEQFF.

This clone showed up just a few times. The DNA of the CDR3 is TGCGCCAGCAGCTTGGGTTCTAGCAGAGAGACCCAGTACTTC. Translated, it gives CASSLGSSRETQYF. This rearrangement joins TRBV5-1 to TRBJ2-5; D is possibly TRBD2 (5 bases). This CDR3 comprises 14 residues. V was shortened by 0 bases and J by 4 bases, with 10 bases between the two germline ends. Germline lookup yields CDR1 SGHRS and CDR2 YFSETQ.

The V and J genes are TRBV19 and TRBJ2-7; the match to TRBD1 covers 8 bases. Germline V gene data show CDR1 as LNHDA and CDR2 as SQIVND (reference sequence). This CDR3 has 14 residues. With V trimmed by 5 bases and J by 4 bases, 7 bases remained unmatched. As DNA, the CDR3 is TGTGCCAGTAGTTCCGGGACAGGTATTTACGAGCAGTACTTC. It codes for CASSSGTGIYEQYF.